Shown below are 3 T cell receptor beta chains from a single sample sequenced in a study of human T cells and chemical hapten exposure. TCRdb re-called the RACE reads through MiXCR, storing one row per CDR3 protein. Of approximately 110,000 distinct CDR3 sequences in the sample, 34% were seen once. Time point defined: patch test 3, about 24 weeks after DPC sensitization. The sample's treatment: therapeutic diphenylcyclopropenone sensitization with weekly scalp DPC. The sequencing used whole blood, collected in connection with sensitization to the hapten diphenylcyclopropenone (DPC). The receptors here all came from a man aged 35 to 55 with alopecia areata. Some clones in this sample may be carry-over from other donors' samples.

This clonotype has only a few counts. This chain links TRBV12-3 or TRBV12-4 with TRBJ2-2; D possibly corresponds to TRBD1 (5 bases). This CDR3 region has 14 residues. V gave up 2 bases and J gave up 5 bases, with 9 bases separating them. The CDR3 nucleotides read TGTGCCAGCAGTTTAATCAGGGATACCGGGGAGCTGTTTTTT. Translation gives CASSLIRDTGELFF.

The chain carries TRBV6-6 and TRBJ2-3; 7 nucleotides align to TRBD2. Germline CDR1 and CDR2: MNHNY and SVGAGI (reference sequence). J lost 6 bases, V lost 5 bases, and 26 bases had no gene match. This CDR3 spans 20 amino acids. The DNA for the CDR3 is TGTGCCAGCAGTGGCATCGATGGCGGGAGCTTTCGGGGTACGGGGGATACGCAGTATTTT. The encoded protein is CASSGIDGGSFRGTGDTQYF.

This clonotype was picked up a small number of times. V is TRBV20-1 and J is TRBJ2-7; 9 bases map to TRBD1. Germline CDR1 reads DFQATT; CDR2 reads SNEGSKA (reference sequence). V was clipped by 3 bases and J by 5 bases; unmatched bases: 11. The CDR3 loop spans 15 amino acids. CDR3 DNA sequence: TGCAGTGCTAGGACAGTAATGGGACAGGGAGACGAGCAGTACGTC. Translation gives CSARTVMGQGDEQYV.